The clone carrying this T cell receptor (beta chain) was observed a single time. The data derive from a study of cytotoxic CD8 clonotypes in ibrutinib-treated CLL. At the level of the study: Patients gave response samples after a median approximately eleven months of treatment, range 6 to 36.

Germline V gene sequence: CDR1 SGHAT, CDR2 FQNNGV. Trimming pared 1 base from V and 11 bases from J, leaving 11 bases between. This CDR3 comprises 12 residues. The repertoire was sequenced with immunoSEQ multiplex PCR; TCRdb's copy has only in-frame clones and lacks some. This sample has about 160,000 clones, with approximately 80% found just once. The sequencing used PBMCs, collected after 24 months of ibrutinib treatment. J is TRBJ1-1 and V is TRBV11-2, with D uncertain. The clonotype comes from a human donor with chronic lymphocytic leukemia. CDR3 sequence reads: CASSLVSGEAFF. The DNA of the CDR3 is TGTGCCAGCAGCTTAGTGTCCGGAGAGGCTTTCTTT.